This T cell receptor beta chain was identified in a study of early T cells in non-severe SARS-CoV-2 infection. Study background: From unsorted whole blood, bulk RNA was sequenced, and the chains remained unpaired.

The protocol attached unique molecular identifiers to individual cDNA molecules. MiXCR, applied by TCRdb to the 5' RACE reads, yields one record per CDR3 protein. This sample carries roughly 56,000 distinct CDR3 sequences, approximately 9% of them seen once, and the ten largest clones take 1.2%. General study points: Private and CD4 specificities were missed by VDJdb matching, which favored anti-spike CD8 responses.

CDR3 length: 15 residues. The trim removed 4 bases at V and 4 bases at J, leaving 6 bases unmatched. Germline V lookup: CDR1 SGHNT, CDR2 YYREEE (reference sequence). Ten or more counts support this clonotype. Its specificity is unknown. Sequencing was carried out using whole blood. The chain carries TRBV5-4 and TRBJ2-2; 8 nucleotides agree with TRBD1. The TCR sequence derives from an adult who was a healthcare worker with PCR-confirmed SARS-CoV-2 infection or an uninfected control (not recorded which). In DNA form, the CDR3 reads TGTGCCAGCAGCCCGGACAGGGTGAGCACCGGGGAGCTGTTTTTT. Protein: CASSPDRVSTGELFF.